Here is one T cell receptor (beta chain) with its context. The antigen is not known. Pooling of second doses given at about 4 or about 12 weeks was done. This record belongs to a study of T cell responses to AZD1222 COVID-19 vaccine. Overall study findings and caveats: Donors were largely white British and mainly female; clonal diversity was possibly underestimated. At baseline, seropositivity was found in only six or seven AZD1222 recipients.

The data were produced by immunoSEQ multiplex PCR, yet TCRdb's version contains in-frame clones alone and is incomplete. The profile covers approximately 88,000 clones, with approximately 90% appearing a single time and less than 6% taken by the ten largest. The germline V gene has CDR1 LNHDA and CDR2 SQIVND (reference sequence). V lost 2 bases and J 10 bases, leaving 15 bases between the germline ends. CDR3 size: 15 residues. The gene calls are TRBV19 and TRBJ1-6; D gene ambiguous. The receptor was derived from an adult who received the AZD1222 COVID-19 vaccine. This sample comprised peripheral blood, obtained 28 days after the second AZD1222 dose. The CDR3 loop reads CASSISAREGSPLHF. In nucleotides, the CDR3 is TGTGCCAGTAGTATAAGCGCTAGAGAAGGGTCACCCCTCCACTTT.